This passage covers 3 T cell receptor beta chains from one sample sequenced in a study of T cells after yellow fever vaccination. TCRdb redid the calling of the 5' RACE reads with MiXCR, one entry per CDR3 protein. The sample consists of about 550,000 distinct CDR3 sequences, roughly 19% of them appearing once. The source was PBMCs, collected 15 days after the yellow fever booster vaccination. The receptor set was obtained from a man younger than 45 who received the YFV17D yellow fever vaccine.

This clonotype came up a few times. This rearrangement joins TRBV15 to TRBJ2-5; TRBD1 or TRBD2 may be the D gene (5 bases each). The V end lost 4 bases, the J end lost 4 bases, and 13 bases lay between the germline ends. CDR1 and CDR2 from the germline V gene are LNHNV and YYDKDF (reference sequence). This CDR3 has 14 amino acids. CDR3 bases: TGTGCCACCAGCATGAATTTTGGGGGAGAGACCCAGTACTTC. It encodes CATSMNFGGETQYF.

The sample holds many counts of this clonotype. The V gene is TRBV29-1, the J gene TRBJ2-5; 7 nucleotides match TRBD1. The CDR3 contains 12 residues. CDR1 is SQVTM and CDR2 is ANQGSEA in the germline V gene. After removal of 3 bases from V and 7 bases from J, the junction contained 5 bases not matched to a gene. This CDR3 is CSVDRQGSTQYF. Written as DNA, the CDR3 is TGCAGCGTTGATAGACAGGGATCGACCCAGTACTTC.

This clonotype was seen a few times. The chain has TRBV7-2 and TRBJ1-1, with 9 bases fitting TRBD1. CDR3 length: 15 residues. Germline CDR1 and CDR2: SGHTA and FQGNSA. V gave up 5 bases and J gave up 6 bases; unmatched junction bases: 10. The CDR3 loop is CASSPWTGVGAEAFF. The CDR3 nucleotides are TGTGCCAGCAGCCCCTGGACAGGGGTAGGAGCTGAAGCTTTCTTT. Together with reference TRBV7-2 and TRBJ1-1, the CDR3 gives the full variable domain: GAGVSQSPSNKVTEKGKDVELRCDPISGHTALYWYRQSLGQGLEFLIYFQGNSAPDKSGLPSDRFSAERTGGSVSTLTIQRTQQEDSAVYLCASSPWTGVGAEAFFGQGTRLTVV.